This record covers a single T cell receptor beta chain. This CDR3 has 13 residues. Trimming pared 1 base from V and 0 bases from J, leaving 6 bases between. Per the germline V gene, CDR1 is GTSNPN and CDR2 is SVGIG (reference sequence). This sample is drawn from a study of CD8 T cells in Susac syndrome. Study overall: When their blood was taken, patients with Susac syndrome were therapy-naive, taking corticosteroids, or taking intravenous immunoglobulin alone.

Reverse transcription of about 0.45 to 1 ug RNA used random hexamers. TCR beta CDR3 was amplified by immunoSEQ covering 54 Vbeta and 13 Jbeta. Each CDR3 protein is one row after TCRdb ran MiXCR on the immunoSEQ multiplex PCR reads. The table lists under 150,000 distinct CDR3 sequences, more than 85% of them singletons. The patients with Susac syndrome satisfied recently defined diagnostic criteria for either definite or probable disease. The chain combines TRBV30 with TRBJ1-1; D ambiguous. The sequence was collected from a human donor with Susac syndrome. The sequenced sample consisted of CD4+ T cells from PBMCs. This chain's CDR3 is CAWSEQMNTEAFF. CDR3 nucleotide sequence: TGTGCCTGGAGTGAACAGATGAACACTGAAGCTTTCTTT.